This T cell receptor beta chain was identified in a study of blood T cell repertoires in COVID-19. Overall study: The samples span acute and convalescent COVID-19 from the United States, Italy and Spain. T cells, B-cell-depleted T cells, or PBMCs provided the cDNA or gDNA that served as material.

The data were produced by immunoSEQ multiplex PCR, yet TCRdb's version contains in-frame clones alone and is incomplete. Of approximately 300,000 clones in the sample, about 85% were seen once. V lost 1 base to trimming and J lost 4 bases; unmatched junction nucleotides: 6. There are 18 residues in the CDR3. The germline gives CDR1 LGHNA, CDR2 YNFKEQ. The TCR comes from a woman aged 45-60 years who had recovered from COVID-19. The chain recombines TRBV4-2 with TRBJ2-1, with 14 bases that match TRBD2. Sequenced sample: peripheral blood. The CDR3: CASSQGGRLAGGYNEQFF. CDR3 in DNA: TGTGCCAGCAGCCAAGGAGGGCGACTAGCGGGGGGGTACAATGAGCAGTTCTTC.